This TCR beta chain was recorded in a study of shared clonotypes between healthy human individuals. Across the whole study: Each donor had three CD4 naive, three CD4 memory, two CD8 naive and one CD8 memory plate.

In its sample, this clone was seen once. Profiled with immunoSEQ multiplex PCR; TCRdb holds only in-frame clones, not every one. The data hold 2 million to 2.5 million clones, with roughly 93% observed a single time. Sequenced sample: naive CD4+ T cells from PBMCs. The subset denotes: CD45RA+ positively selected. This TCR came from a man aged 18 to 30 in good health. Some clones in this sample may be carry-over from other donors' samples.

CDR3 nucleotides: TGTGCCAGCAGCCTCAGGACAGGTGGATATGGCTACACCTTC. Translation gives CASSLRTGGYGYTF. V gene TRBV27 combines with J gene TRBJ1-2; TRBD1 matches at 7 bases. CDR3 length equals 14 residues. Looked up from germline, CDR1 is MNHEY and CDR2 is SMNVEV (reference sequence). The trim removed 6 bases at V and 5 bases at J, leaving 9 bases unmatched.